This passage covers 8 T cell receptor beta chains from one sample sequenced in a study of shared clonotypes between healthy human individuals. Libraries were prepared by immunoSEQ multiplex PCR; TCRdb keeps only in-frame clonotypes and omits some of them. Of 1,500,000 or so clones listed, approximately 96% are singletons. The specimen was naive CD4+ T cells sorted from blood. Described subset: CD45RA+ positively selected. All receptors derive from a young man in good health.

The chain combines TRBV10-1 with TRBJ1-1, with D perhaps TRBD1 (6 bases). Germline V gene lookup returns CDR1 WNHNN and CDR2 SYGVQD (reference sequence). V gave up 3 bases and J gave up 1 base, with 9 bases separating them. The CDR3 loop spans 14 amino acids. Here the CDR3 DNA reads TGCGCCAGCAGTGAAGGGGGAGCGAACACTGAAGCTTTCTTT. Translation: CASSEGGANTEAFF.

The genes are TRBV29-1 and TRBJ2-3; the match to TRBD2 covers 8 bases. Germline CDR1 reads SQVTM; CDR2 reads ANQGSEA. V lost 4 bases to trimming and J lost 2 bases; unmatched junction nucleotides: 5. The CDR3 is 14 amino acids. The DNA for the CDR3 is TGCAGCGTTGGAACTAGCGGACTCACAGATACGCAGTATTTT. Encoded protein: CSVGTSGLTDTQYF.

DNA of the CDR3: TGTGCCAGCGGGAGGGCCACCGGGGAGCTGTTTTTT. Protein: CASGRATGELFF. The J gene is TRBJ2-2, the V gene TRBV6-6; 7 positions agree with TRBD2. The CDR3 is made up of 12 amino acids. Germline loops: CDR1 MNHNY, CDR2 SVGAGI (reference sequence). The junction had 1 base not matched to a gene; V was cut back by 8 bases and J by 4 bases.

The CDR3 nucleotides read TGTGCCATCAGGGTTTCCCTGGGGAACACTGAAGCTTTCTTT. It specifies CAIRVSLGNTEAFF. The chain couples TRBV10-3 to TRBJ1-1; D unresolved. V lost 6 bases and J lost 1, with 12 bases in between. The CDR3 spans 14 residues. CDR1 and CDR2 (germline): ENHRY, SYGVKD.

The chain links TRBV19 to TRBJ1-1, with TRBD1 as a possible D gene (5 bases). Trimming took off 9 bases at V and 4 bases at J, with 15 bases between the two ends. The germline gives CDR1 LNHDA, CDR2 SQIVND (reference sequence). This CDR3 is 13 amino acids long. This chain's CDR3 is CASKLQGPTEAFF. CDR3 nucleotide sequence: TGTGCCAGCAAACTTCAGGGTCCCACTGAAGCTTTCTTT.

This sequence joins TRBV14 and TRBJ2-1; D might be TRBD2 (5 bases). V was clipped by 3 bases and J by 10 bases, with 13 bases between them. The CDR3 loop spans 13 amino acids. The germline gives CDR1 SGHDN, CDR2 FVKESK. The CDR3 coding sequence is TGTGCCAGCAGCCATATCCGGGAAACCGAGCAGTTCTTC. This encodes CASSHIRETEQFF.

In nucleotides, the CDR3 is TGTGCCAGCAGCTTTGACCAAGAGACCCAGTACTTC. It translates to CASSFDQETQYF. J is TRBJ2-5 and V is TRBV5-4; D is undetermined. The CDR3 length is 12 residues. V was clipped by 2 bases and J by 0 bases, with 2 bases between them. CDR1 and CDR2 (germline): SGHNT, YYREEE (reference sequence).

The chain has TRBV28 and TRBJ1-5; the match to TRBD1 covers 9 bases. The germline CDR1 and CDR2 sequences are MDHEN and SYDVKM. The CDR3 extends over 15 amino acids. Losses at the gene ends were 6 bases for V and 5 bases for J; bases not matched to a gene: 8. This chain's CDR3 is CASSRDREWDQPQHF. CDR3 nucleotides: TGTGCCAGCAGCCGGGACAGGGAGTGGGATCAGCCCCAGCATTTT.